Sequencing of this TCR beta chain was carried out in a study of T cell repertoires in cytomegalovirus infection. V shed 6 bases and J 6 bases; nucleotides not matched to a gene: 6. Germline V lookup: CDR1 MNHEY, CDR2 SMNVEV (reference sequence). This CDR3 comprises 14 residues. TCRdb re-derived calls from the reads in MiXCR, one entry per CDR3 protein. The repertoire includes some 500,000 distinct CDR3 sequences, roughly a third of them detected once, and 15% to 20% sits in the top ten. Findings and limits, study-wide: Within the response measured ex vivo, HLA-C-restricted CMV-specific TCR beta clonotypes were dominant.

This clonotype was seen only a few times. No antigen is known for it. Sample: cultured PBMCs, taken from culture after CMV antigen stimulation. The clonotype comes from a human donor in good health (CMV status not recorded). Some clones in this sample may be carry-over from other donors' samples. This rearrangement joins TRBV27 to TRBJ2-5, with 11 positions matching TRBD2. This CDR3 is CASSSIAGGQTQYF. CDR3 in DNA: TGTGCCAGCAGCTCAATAGCGGGAGGGCAGACCCAGTACTTC.